The 15 T cell receptor beta chains below all came from one sample that was sequenced in a study of cytomegalovirus exposure and HLA in healthy donors. Primers: 60 Vbeta forward and 13 Jbeta reverse. Sequencing was performed with immunoSEQ multiplex PCR; in TCRdb, only in-frame clones are kept and a portion is missing. The repertoire holds hundreds of thousands of clones, with roughly 90% as singletons. Source material: PBMCs. The receptor set was obtained from a woman aged 18-29 years in good health and CMV-seronegative.

This rearrangement joins TRBV10-3 to TRBJ1-2, with a weak D call TRBD1 (6 bases). The CDR3 consists of 15 residues. The germline CDR1 and CDR2 sequences are ENHRY and SYGVKD. V dropped 0 bases and J dropped 6 bases, with 14 bases sitting between them. CDR3 in amino acids: CAISESAGGSHGYTF. The CDR3 DNA reads as TGTGCCATCAGTGAGTCCGCGGGGGGCAGCCATGGCTACACCTTC.

The V call is TRBV2, the J call TRBJ2-1; 7 nucleotides align to TRBD2. The CDR3 consists of 16 residues. Germline assignment: CDR1 SNHLY and CDR2 FYNNEI. V lost 4 bases and J lost 3; bases outside the gene matches: 9. The CDR3 region has the DNA TGTGCCAGCAGTGTTACGGGGGGAACCGTCTACAATGAGCAGTTCTTC. Its translation: CASSVTGGTVYNEQFF.

This chain connects TRBV27 to TRBJ2-5; D is possibly TRBD1 (6 bases). V was clipped by 4 bases and J by 3 bases, with 9 bases between them. Germline lookup yields CDR1 MNHEY and CDR2 SMNVEV (reference sequence). The CDR3 sequence is 13 residues long. The CDR3 is CASSSTGKETQYF. CDR3 DNA sequence: TGTGCCAGCAGTTCTACAGGGAAAGAGACCCAGTACTTC.

The chain couples TRBV9 to TRBJ1-1, with TRBD1 matching over 8 bases. Per the germline V gene, CDR1 is SGDLS and CDR2 is YYNGEE. V shed 0 bases, J shed 11 bases, and the junction held 12 bases outside the gene matches. This CDR3 spans 15 amino acids. The CDR3 DNA sequence: TGTGCCAGCAGCGTAGATGTAGGCAGGGGGCGCAGGGCTTTCTTT. Its translation is CASSVDVGRGRRAFF.

The rearrangement links TRBV29-1 to TRBJ2-2; TRBD2 matches at 11 bases. V was clipped by 0 bases and J by 6 bases; unmatched bases: 6. CDR3 length: 16 amino acids. Germline CDR1 is SQVTM and CDR2 is ANQGSEA. In nucleotides, the CDR3 is TGCAGCGTTGAAGATCAGAGTAGCGGGGGGGCCGGGGAGCTGTTTTTT. Residues: CSVEDQSSGGAGELFF.

The rearrangement uses TRBV7-3 and TRBJ2-6; the match to TRBD1 covers 9 bases. The trim removed 5 bases at V and 0 bases at J, leaving 8 bases unmatched. Germline lookup yields CDR1 SGHTA and CDR2 FQGTGA. This CDR3 region has 18 residues. CDR3 protein: CASSPTRDRVSGANVLTF. Written as DNA, the CDR3 is TGTGCCAGCAGCCCTACCCGGGACAGGGTCTCTGGGGCCAACGTCCTGACTTTC.

The chain recombines TRBV10-3 with TRBJ2-2; TRBD2 agrees at 8 bases. CDR3 size: 13 residues. Germline lookup yields CDR1 ENHRY and CDR2 SYGVKD. V was clipped by 5 bases and J by 6 bases; unmatched bases: 2. CDR3: CAISPGGAGELFF. DNA for the CDR3: TGTGCCATCAGTCCGGGGGGGGCCGGGGAGCTGTTTTTT.

The rearrangement links TRBV10-1 to TRBJ2-5; 8 bases line up with TRBD2. This CDR3 spans 15 amino acids. CDR1 WNHNN and CDR2 SYGVQD come from the germline V gene (reference sequence). The V segment lost 4 bases and the J segment 0 bases; nucleotides outside the gene matches: 4. The CDR3 loop is CASSGTAGDQETQYF. DNA of the CDR3: TGCGCCAGCAGTGGAACAGCGGGGGACCAAGAGACCCAGTACTTC.

This clone was observed a single time. V and J are TRBV7-9 and TRBJ1-2, with 9 nucleotides matching TRBD1. V lost 0 bases, J lost 4 bases, and 3 bases stayed unmatched. CDR3 length: 15 amino acids. Germline CDR1 SEHNR, CDR2 FQNEAQ (reference sequence). The CDR3 sequence: CASSLAATGGYGYTF. The DNA of the CDR3 is TGTGCCAGCAGCTTAGCGGCGACAGGGGGCTATGGCTACACCTTC.

The chain is built from TRBV19 and TRBJ1-3; unclear D gene. V gave up 3 bases and J gave up 2 bases, with 5 bases separating them. Per germline, CDR1 LNHDA and CDR2 SQIVND (reference sequence). The CDR3 runs 13 residues. CDR3 DNA sequence: TGTGCCAGTAGTATGCTAGCTGGAAACACCATATATTTT. This gives the protein CASSMLAGNTIYF.

The CDR3: CASSPWGEGGEKLFF. CDR3 in DNA: TGTGCCAGCAGTCCGTGGGGGGAAGGTGGAGAAAAACTGTTTTTT. The chain combines TRBV27 with TRBJ1-4; a weak D match, TRBD1 (5 bases). This CDR3 is built from 15 residues. The germline V and J ends were trimmed by 5 bases and 8 bases, with 18 bases remaining between them. Germline CDR1 MNHEY, CDR2 SMNVEV (reference sequence).

The rearrangement links TRBV30 to TRBJ1-5, with TRBD1 identical over 7 bases. This CDR3 region has 13 residues. With V trimmed by 2 bases and J by 5 bases, 3 bases remained unmatched. Germline V CDR1 and CDR2: GTSNPN, SVGIG (reference sequence). CDR3 in amino acids: CAWSRDSDQPQHF. CDR3 nucleotides: TGTGCCTGGAGTAGGGACAGCGATCAGCCCCAGCATTTT.

The gene calls are TRBV5-4 and TRBJ2-7; 9 bases fit TRBD2. V was pared by 4 bases and J by 4 bases, with 15 bases of the junction left unmatched. This CDR3 region has 17 residues. Germline V gene data show CDR1 as SGHNT and CDR2 as YYREEE (reference sequence). CDR3 bases: TGTGCCAGCAGCCATGGGGGCGGGGGGGCGTCTCCGTACGAGCAGTACTTC. Protein product: CASSHGGGGASPYEQYF. Full variable domain (remainder filled in from reference TRBV5-4 and TRBJ2-7): ETGVTQSPTHLIKTRGQQVTLRCSSQSGHNTVSWYQQALGQGPQFIFQYYREEENGRGNFPPRFSGLQFPNYSSELNVNALELDDSALYLCASSHGGGGASPYEQYFGPGTRLTVT.

The J gene is TRBJ2-2, the V gene TRBV7-6, with 10 positions matching TRBD1. CDR3 size: 16 residues. Germline trimming cut 4 bases from V and 5 bases from J; bases unmatched to any gene: 7. CDR1 is SGHVS and CDR2 is FNYEAQ in the germline V gene. The CDR3 nucleotides read TGTGCCAGCAGCTCATGGACAGGGGGAGGTACCGGGGAGCTGTTTTTT. Its protein product is CASSSWTGGGTGELFF.

The genes are TRBV11-2 and TRBJ2-7; D may be TRBD1 (6 bases). Looked up from germline, CDR1 is SGHAT and CDR2 is FQNNGV. CDR3 length: 14 residues. Trimming shortened V by 0 bases and J by 8 bases, and 14 bases separated the two germline ends. The DNA for the CDR3 is TGTGCCAGCAGCTTAGATCTGGCAGGGGAAAAGCAGTACTTC. Translating it yields CASSLDLAGEKQYF.